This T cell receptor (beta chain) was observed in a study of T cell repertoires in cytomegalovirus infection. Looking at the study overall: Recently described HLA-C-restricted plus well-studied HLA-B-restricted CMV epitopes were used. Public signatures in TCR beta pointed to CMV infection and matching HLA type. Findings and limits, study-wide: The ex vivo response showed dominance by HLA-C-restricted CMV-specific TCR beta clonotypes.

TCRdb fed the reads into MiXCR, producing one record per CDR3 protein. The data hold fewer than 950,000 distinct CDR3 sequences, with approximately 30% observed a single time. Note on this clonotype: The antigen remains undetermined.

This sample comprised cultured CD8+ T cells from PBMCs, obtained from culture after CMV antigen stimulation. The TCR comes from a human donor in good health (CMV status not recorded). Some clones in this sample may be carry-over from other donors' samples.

CDR3: CASSLIGFDEKLFF. CDR3 sequence (DNA): TGTGCCAGCAGTTTAATAGGGTTCGATGAAAAACTGTTTTTT. The chain has TRBV27 and TRBJ1-4; D unclear. Trimming removed 2 bases at V and 6 bases at J, with 10 bases between. Germline values: CDR1 MNHEY, CDR2 SMNVEV (reference sequence). This CDR3 has 14 amino acids.